This T cell receptor (beta chain) appears in the sequencing data of a study of cytomegalovirus exposure and HLA in healthy donors. Study findings and constraints: There were reportedly fewer N-insertions in an Asian-associated ancestry cluster than the roughly 670-donor mean, in a later analysis.

The CDR3 extends over 14 amino acids. CDR1 and CDR2 from the germline V gene are MNHEY and SMNVEV (reference sequence). On this clone: Its antigen is not identified. The junction departs from germline at one end; a sequencing error may be responsible.

PCR amplification relied on 60 Vbeta primers (plus 13 Jbeta primers). TCRdb keeps only in-frame clones here, not all; method: immunoSEQ multiplex PCR. Of under 200,000 clones listed, roughly 80% were seen once; the top ten hold under 2.5%. The rearrangement uses TRBV27 and TRBJ1-5; 7 bases are a match to TRBD1. The TCR was taken from a man in his sixties in good health and CMV-seronegative. The source material was PBMCs. In nucleotides, the CDR3 is TGTGCCAGCAGTAAAAGGGGGCGAGGACAGCCCCAGAATTTT. Residues: CASSKRGRGQPQNF.